What follows are 2 T cell receptor beta chains derived from one specimen sequenced in a study of graft-versus-host responses after intestinal transplantation. The method was immunoSEQ multiplex PCR; TCRdb's version includes in-frame clones alone and lacks a portion of them. The table includes roughly 99,000 clones, 86% detected once. The specimen comprised PBMCs, sampled 255 days after intestinal transplant. These receptors were obtained from a human patient who received an intestinal transplant, so some T cells may come from the graft donor.

In its sample, this clone was seen a few times. V is TRBV19 and J is TRBJ1-6; maybe TRBD1 (5 bases). The ends were cut back, 7 bases at V and 13 bases at J, with 23 bases in the middle. There are 15 residues in the CDR3. Germline-derived CDR1 and CDR2 are LNHDA and SQIVND (reference sequence). The CDR3 loop is CASTLTLTEFSPLHF. The CDR3 DNA follows: TGTGCCAGTACCCTAACGCTGACAGAATTCTCCCCCCTCCACTTT.

This clone was counted only a few times. The chain links TRBV5-1 to TRBJ2-2; the D gene is possibly TRBD2 (5 bases). Germline V gene data show CDR1 as SGHRS and CDR2 as YFSETQ. There are 15 residues in the CDR3. Between the trimmed V and J ends, which lost 4 bases and 1 base, there was a span of 11 bases. The CDR3 reads CASSPPGGNTGELFF. The CDR3 DNA is TGCGCCAGCAGCCCACCTGGAGGGAACACCGGGGAGCTGTTTTTT.